The 8 T cell receptor beta chains below come from one sample, sequenced in a study of blood T cells in healthy people across ages. With a J-beta primer mix and a sample-barcoded 5' primer, a second PCR ran about 7 to 12 cycles. TCRdb re-called the 5' RACE reads with MiXCR, one entry per CDR3 protein. This sample has roughly 1.5 million distinct CDR3 sequences, with about 45% found just once. The sequencing input was blood. The origin of the receptors is a young woman in good health.

The chain recombines TRBV12-3 or TRBV12-4 with TRBJ2-7, with D tentatively TRBD1 (6 bases). The CDR3 sequence is 13 residues long. The V end was cut by 3 bases, the J end by 3 bases, with 9 bases between. In DNA form, the CDR3 reads TGTGCCAGCAGTTTCCCGGACAGCTACGAGCAGTACTTC. Translating it yields CASSFPDSYEQYF.

This clonotype was seen at least ten times. The chain recombines TRBV27 with TRBJ2-1; D unresolved. The germline V gene encodes CDR1 MNHEY and CDR2 SMNVEV (reference sequence). The CDR3 sequence is 12 residues long. Trimming stripped 8 bases from V and 6 bases from J, with 11 bases between. CDR3 protein: CASSGVINEQFF. CDR3 DNA: TGTGCCAGCTCTGGGGTCATCAATGAGCAGTTCTTC.

The chain carries TRBV5-1 and TRBJ2-7, with D hard to call. Trimming removed 0 bases from V and 4 bases from J, with 11 bases in between. The CDR3 runs to 14 residues. CDR1 and CDR2 from the germline V gene are SGHRS and YFSETQ. The CDR3 nucleotides are TGCGCCAGCAGCTTGGGGGTCGTTCCTTACGAGCAGTACTTC. Protein sequence: CASSLGVVPYEQYF.

The chain carries TRBV7-9 and TRBJ2-7; D possibly corresponds to TRBD2 (6 bases). This CDR3 is built from 14 residues. Looked up from germline, CDR1 is SEHNR and CDR2 is FQNEAQ (reference sequence). The V end was cut by 5 bases, the J end by 5 bases, with 16 bases between. CDR3 protein: CASSQTRGGNEQYF. The CDR3 DNA reads as TGTGCCAGCAGCCAAACTAGAGGCGGGAACGAGCAGTACTTC.

The chain recombines TRBV4-1 with TRBJ2-5; TRBD2 matches at 8 bases. V lost 4 bases and J lost 11; bases outside the gene matches: 18. The CDR3 runs to 16 residues. Germline V gene data show CDR1 as MGHRA and CDR2 as YSYEKL. The CDR3 DNA reads TGCGCCAGCAGCCGAGATTTAACGGGGGGGCATAATGAGCAGTACTTC. Its protein is CASSRDLTGGHNEQYF.

In this sample, this clonotype turned up a few times. V is TRBV7-9 and J is TRBJ2-7; D remains unclear. Germline V CDR1 and CDR2: SEHNR, FQNEAQ (reference sequence). This CDR3 contains 13 residues. Trimming removed 3 bases at V and 3 bases at J, with 9 bases between. In nucleotides, the CDR3 is TGTGCCAGCAGCTTGGATGTTATCTACGAGCAGTACTTC. It is translated as CASSLDVIYEQYF.

This clonotype has more than one count but fewer than ten. V and J are TRBV20-1 and TRBJ1-1; D might be TRBD1 (5 bases). V was cut by 3 bases and J by 1 base, with 9 bases left in between. Germline CDR1 reads DFQATT; CDR2 reads SNEGSKA (reference sequence). CDR3 length: 13 amino acids. CDR3 loop: CSASRDGNTEAFF. The CDR3 DNA sequence: TGCAGTGCTAGCAGGGACGGGAACACTGAAGCTTTCTTT.

This clonotype has just a few counts. CDR3 loop: CASTSATGYNEQFF. The CDR3 DNA sequence: TGTGCCAGCACCTCCGCTACCGGGTACAATGAGCAGTTCTTC. J is TRBJ2-1 and V is TRBV27; D not resolved. Germline lookup yields CDR1 MNHEY and CDR2 SMNVEV (reference sequence). Trimming removed 7 bases at V and 4 bases at J, with 14 bases between. The CDR3 covers 14 residues.